This T cell receptor beta chain is drawn from a study of blood T cells in healthy people across ages. Broader study findings: Higher naive T cell percentage went strongly together with higher TCR beta diversity. Researchers said unsorted PBMCs prevented a conclusive naive versus antigen-experienced comparison.

Using a J-beta primer mix together with a sample-barcoded 5' primer, a second PCR was run for about 7 to 12 cycles. TCRdb independently ran MiXCR on the 5' RACE reads; one entry per CDR3 protein. The sample consists of roughly 680,000 distinct CDR3 sequences, more than 45% of them appearing once. This clonotype was counted between two and nine times. Its antigen remains unidentified. Given a much more abundant clone one base away, this may be a read error. Germline V gene data show CDR1 as SGHTA and CDR2 as FQGNSA. V was shortened by 1 base and J by 7 bases, with 17 bases between the two germline ends. This CDR3 is built from 15 residues. The extraction recovered at least 5.5 micrograms of total RNA per sample.

The chain links TRBV7-2 to TRBJ2-7, with D tentatively TRBD2 (5 bases). The specimen sequenced was blood. This TCR was sampled from a woman at least 80 years old in good health. The CDR3 sequence: CASSLGSGRYNEQYF. The CDR3 nucleotides are TGTGCCAGCAGCTTAGGAAGCGGCAGGTACAATGAGCAGTACTTC.